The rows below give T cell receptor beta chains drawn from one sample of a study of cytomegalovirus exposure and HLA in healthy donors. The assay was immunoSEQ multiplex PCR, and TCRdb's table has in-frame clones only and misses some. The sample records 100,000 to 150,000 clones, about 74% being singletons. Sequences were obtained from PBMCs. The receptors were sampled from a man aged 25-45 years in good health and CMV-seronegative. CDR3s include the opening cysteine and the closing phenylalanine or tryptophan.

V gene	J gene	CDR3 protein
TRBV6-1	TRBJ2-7	CASSNLLSGEQYF
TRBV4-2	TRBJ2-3	CASSHPGDTDTQYF
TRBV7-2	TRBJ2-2	CASSFGLAGGPSTGELFF
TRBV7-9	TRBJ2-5	CASSLALDSHQETQYF
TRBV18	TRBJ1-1	CASSPQQGDTEAFF
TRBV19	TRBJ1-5	CASSNWGTNQPQHF
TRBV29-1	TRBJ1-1	CSVGQYTEAFF
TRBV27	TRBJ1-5	CASRGQGLQPQHF
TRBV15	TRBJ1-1	CATSGGGIEAFF
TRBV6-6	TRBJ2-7	CASSYPRTGHYEQYF
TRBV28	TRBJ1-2	CASSSGQGRGYTF
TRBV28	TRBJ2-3	CASSSRPSGRFADTQYF
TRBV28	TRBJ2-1	CASSPTRDWNNEQFF
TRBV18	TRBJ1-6	CASSPVGNPKNSPLHF
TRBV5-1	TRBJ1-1	CASSLQGTTEAFF
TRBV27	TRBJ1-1	CASSFGGITEAFF
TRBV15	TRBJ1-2	CATSRDLQGGDGYTF
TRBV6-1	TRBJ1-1	CASTRGASTEAFF
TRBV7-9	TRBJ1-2	CASSFPEGGNYGYTF
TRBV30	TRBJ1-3	CAWSRGEAGNTIYF
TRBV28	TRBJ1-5	CASSLLSPDQPQHF
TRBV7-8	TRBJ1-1	CASSTTGTRTEAFF
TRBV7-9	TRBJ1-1	CASSRQGVNTEAFF
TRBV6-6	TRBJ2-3	CASSSGGVRITDTQYF
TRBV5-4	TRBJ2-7	CASSSTGADPYEQYF
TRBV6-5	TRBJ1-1	CASSYSETGRTEAFF
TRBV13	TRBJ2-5	CASSHQSRAGVLQETQYF
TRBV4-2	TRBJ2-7	CASSQGGSGPYEQYF
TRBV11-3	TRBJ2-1	CASSLEGLRTSGGTEQFF
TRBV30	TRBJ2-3	CAWSVPLLAASTDTQYF
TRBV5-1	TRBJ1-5	CASSLAKDQPQHF
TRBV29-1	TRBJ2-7	CSVDSGRSDEQYF
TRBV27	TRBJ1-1	CASSLSRGVTEAFF
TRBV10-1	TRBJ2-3	CASSEGTSGPTDTQYF